The 20 T cell receptor beta chains listed next were all sequenced from one sample in a study of T-cell reconstitution after alpha-beta-depleted transplantation in children. This sample's TCRbeta library carried unique molecular identifier barcodes. TCRdb ran MiXCR on the PCR reads and lists one entry per CDR3 protein. The table shows about 360,000 distinct CDR3 sequences, with roughly 14% occurring only once. Sequences were derived from PBMCs, sampled from the stem cell graft. The origin of the receptors is a human donor who donated a stem cell graft to a child with Fanconi anemia.

The chain links TRBV27 to TRBJ2-5; D possibly corresponds to TRBD2 (5 bases). The CDR3 is made up of 13 amino acids. The germline CDR1 and CDR2 sequences are MNHEY and SMNVEV (reference sequence). The V and J ends lost 2 bases and 5 bases respectively, with 9 bases between them. Here the CDR3 reads CASSLRGWETQYF. The CDR3 coding sequence is TGTGCCAGCAGTTTACGGGGATGGGAGACCCAGTACTTC.

The table lists this clonotype with many counts. The genes are TRBV7-2 and TRBJ2-3, with D hard to call. This CDR3 contains 11 residues. Germline V gene sequence: CDR1 SGHTA, CDR2 FQGNSA. V was clipped by 9 bases and J by 6 bases, with 10 bases between them. CDR3 nucleotide sequence: TGTGCCAGTGGGTCTGGCGATACGCAGTATTTT. Translated, it gives CASGSGDTQYF.

This clonotype appeared many times. The rearrangement links TRBV14 to TRBJ2-1; 8 bases are a match to TRBD2. Per the germline V gene, CDR1 is SGHDN and CDR2 is FVKESK. Trimming removed 4 bases from V and 4 bases from J; junction bases left unmatched: 6. The CDR3 consists of 15 residues. For the CDR3, the DNA is TGTGCCAGCAGCCGCAGCGGGAGAGTGTACAATGAGCAGTTCTTC. It is translated as CASSRSGRVYNEQFF.

The chain employs TRBV20-1 and TRBJ2-5; possibly TRBD2 for D (7 bases). The CDR3 length is 15 residues. CDR1 and CDR2 from the germline V gene are DFQATT and SNEGSKA (reference sequence). The V gene lost 3 bases and the J gene lost 0 bases, with 14 bases spanning the gap. CDR3 coding DNA: TGCAGTGCTAGTATCCGGGGGGCGGACCAAGAGACCCAGTACTTC. Translated, it gives CSASIRGADQETQYF.

This clonotype was observed at least ten times. J is TRBJ2-5 and V is TRBV7-2; TRBD1 matches at 7 bases. This CDR3 region has 13 residues. Germline values: CDR1 SGHTA, CDR2 FQGNSA. V was clipped by 5 bases and J by 4 bases; unmatched bases: 4. In DNA form, the CDR3 reads TGTGCCAGCAGCCCCAACAGGGGAGAGACCCAGTACTTC. It specifies CASSPNRGETQYF.

Ten or more counts support this clonotype. CDR3 region: CSAREGRHAEAFF. DNA of the CDR3: TGCAGTGCTAGAGAGGGCAGGCACGCTGAAGCTTTCTTT. The chain recombines TRBV20-1 with TRBJ1-1, with D uncertain. Germline-derived CDR1 and CDR2 are DFQATT and SNEGSKA (reference sequence). The CDR3 consists of 13 residues. V lost 0 bases and J 6 bases, leaving 11 bases between the germline ends.

This clonotype has ten or more counts. The chain recombines TRBV14 with TRBJ2-5, with no clear D. Trimming pared 2 bases from V and 2 bases from J, leaving 6 bases between. This CDR3 region has 13 residues. Germline lookup yields CDR1 SGHDN and CDR2 FVKESK. The DNA of the CDR3 is TGTGCCAGCAGCCAAAATATACAAGAGACCCAGTACTTC. Protein sequence: CASSQNIQETQYF.

For this clonotype: Just one base apart from a much larger clone, this may be a read error. The J gene is TRBJ1-5, the V gene TRBV6-1; possibly TRBD1 for D (6 bases). The germline gives CDR1 MNHNS, CDR2 SASEGT. This CDR3 has 14 residues. CDR3 amino acids: CASREAGVGQPPHF. The DNA for the CDR3 is TGTGCCAGCAGGGAGGCAGGGGTCGGTCAGCCCCCGCATTTT.

The genes are TRBV6-1 and TRBJ1-5; D not resolved. Germline V gene sequence: CDR1 MNHNS, CDR2 SASEGT. This CDR3 contains 13 residues. V was trimmed by 6 bases and J by 7 bases, leaving 13 bases between them. CDR3 loop: CASSPGVGQPQHF. The CDR3 DNA is TGTGCCAGCAGCCCCGGGGTTGGACAGCCCCAGCATTTT.

In its sample, this clonotype was seen a few times. Here the CDR3 DNA reads TGTGCCAGCAGTCCCCCGGGACAGGGCACAGATACGCAGTATTTT. Its protein product is CASSPPGQGTDTQYF. The gene calls are TRBV6-1 and TRBJ2-3, with 8 bases identical to TRBD1. The germline CDR1 and CDR2 sequences are MNHNS and SASEGT. CDR3 length equals 15 residues. The V segment lost 5 bases and the J segment 1 base; nucleotides outside the gene matches: 5.

This sequence joins TRBV5-1 and TRBJ2-7, with 8 bases that match TRBD2. V shed 2 bases and J 0 bases; nucleotides not matched to a gene: 10. The CDR3 is 17 amino acids. Looked up from germline, CDR1 is SGHRS and CDR2 is YFSETQ. The CDR3 region is CASSFGLAGSSSYEQYF. The CDR3 DNA reads as TGCGCCAGCAGCTTCGGGCTAGCGGGTTCTAGCTCCTACGAGCAGTACTTC.

This clonotype was found many times. The genes are TRBV5-8 and TRBJ2-2; no reliable D call. This CDR3 is 13 amino acids long. CDR1 SGHTS and CDR2 YDEGEE come from the germline V gene. V was trimmed by 3 bases and J by 8 bases, leaving 11 bases between them. In DNA form, the CDR3 reads TGTGCCAGCAGCTGGGTAGCCAAGGGGGAGCTGTTTTTT. This codes for CASSWVAKGELFF.

Many counts were recorded for this clonotype. The chain joins TRBV6-1 to TRBJ2-3; D unclear. CDR1 and CDR2 (germline): MNHNS, SASEGT. The V end was cut by 1 base, the J end by 4 bases, with 9 bases between. CDR3 size: 14 residues. The CDR3 DNA reads as TGTGCCAGCAGTGAAGTATTCGGGTCAGATACGCAGTATTTT. Translation gives CASSEVFGSDTQYF.

The V call is TRBV18, the J call TRBJ2-3, with D perhaps matching TRBD2 (7 bases). From germline, CDR1 is KGHSH and CDR2 LQKENI. The V gene lost 6 bases and the J gene lost 2 bases, with 15 bases spanning the gap. The length of the CDR3 is 15 residues. The CDR3 spells CASSVTGGPTDTQYF. CDR3 sequence (DNA): TGTGCCAGCTCTGTGACGGGGGGCCCCACAGATACGCAGTATTTT.

This clonotype has at least ten counts. The CDR3 does not close with the conserved phenylalanine or tryptophan, likely indicating a read error. It is unclear where the CDR3 begins or ends on the DNA, so no DNA is shown, and the CDR3 is as TCRdb lists it. V usage is TRBV20-1 and J usage is TRBJ2-1; the table's TRBD2 call for D was not verified on the DNA. Germline V gives CDR1 DFQATT, CDR2 SNEGSKA (reference sequence). The CDR3 spans 11 amino acids, including both terminal residues. This chain's CDR3 is CSARDRGLLRI.

This clonotype occurred a few times. The V and J genes are TRBV4-2 and TRBJ2-2, with a tentative D call TRBD2 (6 bases). V shed 7 bases and J shed 6 bases, with 18 bases lying between them. Germline loops: CDR1 LGHNA, CDR2 YNFKEQ. The CDR3 contains 15 residues. In nucleotides, the CDR3 is TGTGCCAGCAACGGCTTTGGAGGGGACCCCGGGGAGCTGTTTTTT. It translates to CASNGFGGDPGELFF.

This clonotype was seen only once. The CDR3, as DNA: TGCGCCAGCAGACCTCAACGGGGGTTAGGAGAGACCCAGTACTTC. It is translated as CASRPQRGLGETQYF. J is TRBJ2-5 and V is TRBV5-1, with a possible D match to TRBD2 (6 bases). CDR1 and CDR2 from the germline V gene are SGHRS and YFSETQ. The ends were cut back, 5 bases at V and 4 bases at J, with 18 bases in the middle. This CDR3 comprises 15 residues.

The chain couples TRBV9 to TRBJ2-1; 9 bases are shared with TRBD2. V shed 0 bases and J 10 bases; nucleotides not matched to a gene: 5. Germline V lookup: CDR1 SGDLS, CDR2 YYNGEE. The CDR3 contains 14 residues. The CDR3 region has the DNA TGTGCCAGCAGCGTAGGCGGGGGGGCTTGGGAGCAGTTCTTC. Translating it yields CASSVGGGAWEQFF.

This clonotype was observed a handful of times. This chain links TRBV20-1 with TRBJ1-2; 7 bases are a match to TRBD1. Germline assignment: CDR1 DFQATT and CDR2 SNEGSKA (reference sequence). CDR3 size: 14 residues. The V segment lost 5 bases and the J segment 3 bases; nucleotides outside the gene matches: 9. The CDR3 reads CSASGQAGYYGYTF. The CDR3, as DNA: TGCAGTGCTTCTGGACAGGCGGGGTACTATGGCTACACCTTC.

This clonotype was counted ten times or more. The chain is built from TRBV7-2 and TRBJ1-3; no firm D call. The germline CDR1 and CDR2 sequences are SGHTA and FQGNSA. The CDR3 length is 12 residues. V dropped 3 bases and J dropped 4 bases, with 4 bases sitting between them. DNA of the CDR3: TGTGCCAGCAGCTTTCAAGGAAACACCATATATTTT. Protein product: CASSFQGNTIYF. The full variable domain, with the rest looked up from reference TRBV7-2 and TRBJ1-3, is GAGVSQSPSNKVTEKGKDVELRCDPISGHTALYWYRQSLGQGLEFLIYFQGNSAPDKSGLPSDRFSAERTGGSVSTLTIQRTQQEDSAVYLCASSFQGNTIYFGEGSWLTVV.